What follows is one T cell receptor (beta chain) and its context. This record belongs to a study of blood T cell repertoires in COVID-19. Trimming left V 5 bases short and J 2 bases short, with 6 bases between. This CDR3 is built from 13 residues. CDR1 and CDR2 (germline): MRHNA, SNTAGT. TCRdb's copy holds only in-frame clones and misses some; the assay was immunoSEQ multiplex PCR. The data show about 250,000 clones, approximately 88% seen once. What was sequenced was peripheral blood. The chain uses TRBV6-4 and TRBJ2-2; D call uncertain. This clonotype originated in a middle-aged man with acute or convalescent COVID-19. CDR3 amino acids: CASSSSNTGELFF. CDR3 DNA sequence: TGTGCCAGCAGTTCATCAAACACCGGGGAGCTGTTTTTT.